The 23 T cell receptor beta chains reported below all come from one sample, sequenced in a study of beta chain features in type 1 diabetes. Reverse transcribing all isolated RNA meant expressed TCRB transcripts were sequenced. The repertoire was sequenced with immunoSEQ multiplex PCR; TCRdb's copy has only in-frame clones and lacks some. The repertoire includes 240,000 or so clones, around 68% of them detected once, and 0.053% sits in the top ten. Material for sequencing was naive CD4+ T cells from blood. The receptor set was obtained from a man aged 25-40 years in good health.

The chain employs TRBV5-4 and TRBJ1-1, with TRBD1 matching over 7 bases. This CDR3 is 15 amino acids long. The trim removed 5 bases at V and 2 bases at J, leaving 9 bases unmatched. The germline gives CDR1 SGHNT, CDR2 YYREEE (reference sequence). The CDR3 bases are TGTGCCAGCAGACAAACAGGGGTTTCTAACACTGAAGCTTTCTTT. Translation: CASRQTGVSNTEAFF. Filled out from reference TRBV5-4 and TRBJ1-1, the complete variable domain reads ETGVTQSPTHLIKTRGQQVTLRCSSQSGHNTVSWYQQALGQGPQFIFQYYREEENGRGNFPPRFSGLQFPNYSSELNVNALELDDSALYLCASRQTGVSNTEAFFGQGTRLTVV.

The sample holds a few counts of this clone. The chain carries TRBV7-8 and TRBJ2-5, with TRBD1 as a possible D gene (6 bases). This CDR3 is built from 15 residues. Germline V gene sequence: CDR1 SGHVS, CDR2 FQNEAQ. Trimming removed 1 base from V and 5 bases from J, with 14 bases in between. In nucleotides, the CDR3 is TGTGCCAGCAGCTTAGGGCGGCAGAGGGGGGAGACCCAGTACTTC. Its protein product is CASSLGRQRGETQYF.

A few counts support this clone. V gene TRBV9 combines with J gene TRBJ2-1; 7 bases are a match to TRBD2. Germline assignment: CDR1 SGDLS and CDR2 YYNGEE. With 3 bases clipped from V and 7 bases from J, the junction kept 13 bases outside the gene matches. The CDR3 spans 16 residues. CDR3 region: CASSATSPPSINEQFF. CDR3 nucleotide sequence: TGTGCCAGCAGCGCGACTAGCCCTCCCTCCATAAATGAGCAGTTCTTC.

The chain links TRBV29-1 to TRBJ2-5; no definite D call. Trimming left V 6 bases short and J 1 base short, with 9 bases between. CDR3 size: 12 residues. Germline assignment: CDR1 SQVTM and CDR2 ANQGSEA. The CDR3 loop is CSVVTFQETQYF. The CDR3 DNA reads TGCAGCGTGGTGACATTCCAAGAGACCCAGTACTTC.

A few counts support this clone. The CDR3 DNA follows: TGTGCCATCAGTGAGTCGGGCGACTCCTACAATGAGCAGTTCTTC. Protein sequence: CAISESGDSYNEQFF. The chain employs TRBV10-3 and TRBJ2-1; D is undetermined. The CDR3 has 15 amino acids. V was clipped by 0 bases and J by 0 bases, with 6 bases between them. Per germline, CDR1 ENHRY and CDR2 SYGVKD.

J is TRBJ2-7 and V is TRBV13, with 9 bases matching TRBD2. V was clipped by 4 bases and J by 5 bases; unmatched bases: 6. CDR3 length: 14 residues. Germline CDR1 is PRHDT and CDR2 is FYEKMQ (reference sequence). In DNA, the CDR3 is TGTGCCAGCAGCTCAATTAGCGGGAGTGACGAGCAGTACTTC. This sequence encodes CASSSISGSDEQYF.

This clone was picked up a small number of times. This chain connects TRBV6-6 to TRBJ2-5; D is undetermined. Germline values: CDR1 MNHNY, CDR2 SVGAGI (reference sequence). V lost 4 bases and J lost 4, with 4 bases in between. CDR3 length equals 11 residues. DNA for the CDR3: TGTGCCAGCAGTTCAACAGAGACCCAGTACTTC. This translates into CASSSTETQYF.

V gene TRBV29-1 combines with J gene TRBJ1-2; no clear D gene. With 5 bases removed from V and 6 bases from J, the gap between germline ends came to 10 bases. Germline V gene data show CDR1 as SQVTM and CDR2 as ANQGSEA. CDR3 length equals 11 residues. The CDR3 reads CSVRETNGYTF. CDR3 nucleotide sequence: TGCAGCGTTAGGGAAACCAATGGCTACACCTTC.

V usage is TRBV29-1 and J usage is TRBJ1-2; 8 bases map to TRBD1. After removal of 5 bases from V and 4 bases from J, the junction contained 6 bases not matched to a gene. This CDR3 is 13 amino acids long. Germline V gene data show CDR1 as SQVTM and CDR2 as ANQGSEA. The CDR3 nucleotides are TGCAGCGTTTACGACAGGGGAAGCTATGGCTACACCTTC. This translates into CSVYDRGSYGYTF.

The gene calls are TRBV25-1 and TRBJ2-7; 7 bases are a match to TRBD1. Trimming at V came to 7 bases and at J to 3 bases, leaving 9 bases not matched to a gene. The CDR3 has 14 amino acids. Germline V CDR1 and CDR2: MGHDK, SYGVNS. This CDR3 reads CASTTTGQLYEQYF. The CDR3 bases are TGTGCCAGCACCACAACGGGACAGCTCTACGAGCAGTACTTC.

This clone has only a few counts. V and J are TRBV29-1 and TRBJ2-6, with D perhaps TRBD1 (6 bases). The CDR3 length is 14 residues. In germline, CDR1 is SQVTM, CDR2 ANQGSEA. The V and J ends lost 4 bases and 3 bases respectively, with 10 bases between them. This CDR3 reads CSVVTGNGANVLTF. The CDR3 DNA sequence: TGCAGCGTTGTGACAGGTAATGGGGCCAACGTCCTGACTTTC.

The chain combines TRBV29-1 with TRBJ2-5; 7 nucleotides agree with TRBD1. V shed 4 bases, J shed 5 bases, and the junction held 13 bases outside the gene matches. CDR3 length equals 15 residues. CDR1 and CDR2 (germline): SQVTM, ANQGSEA. CDR3 amino acids: CSVGRGILGLETQYF. CDR3 nucleotides: TGCAGCGTTGGCAGGGGGATTCTTGGTCTCGAGACCCAGTACTTC.

This rearrangement joins TRBV6-5 to TRBJ2-3, with D tentatively TRBD2 (5 bases). Trimming shortened V by 2 bases and J by 4 bases, and 10 bases separated the two germline ends. Germline CDR1 and CDR2: MNHEY and SVGAGI. The CDR3 contains 14 residues. The CDR3 protein is CASSYLPGADTQYF. The CDR3 DNA reads as TGTGCCAGCAGTTACCTGCCCGGGGCAGATACGCAGTATTTT.

This rearrangement joins TRBV7-2 to TRBJ2-6; D ambiguous. Germline V gene lookup returns CDR1 SGHTA and CDR2 FQGNSA. The CDR3 contains 15 residues. With 1 base removed from V and 0 bases from J, the gap between germline ends came to 4 bases. CDR3 DNA: TGTGCCAGCAGCTTAGTCCGCTCTGGGGCCAACGTCCTGACTTTC. The encoded protein is CASSLVRSGANVLTF.

The chain has TRBV30 and TRBJ1-1, with D possibly TRBD1 on 6 matching bases. V was clipped by 3 bases and J by 9 bases, with 14 bases between them. Germline loops: CDR1 GTSNPN, CDR2 SVGIG (reference sequence). This CDR3 has 12 amino acids. Here the CDR3 reads CAWRVPGDQAFF. The CDR3 coding sequence is TGTGCCTGGAGGGTCCCAGGGGATCAAGCTTTCTTT.

The rearrangement joins TRBV6-1 to TRBJ2-4; 9 bases are shared with TRBD1. V dropped 5 bases and J dropped 11; count of bases not matched to a gene: 13. From germline, CDR1 is MNHNS and CDR2 SASEGT. The CDR3 has 15 residues. Here the CDR3 reads CASSQPGQGVGLQYF. The CDR3 coding sequence is TGTGCCAGCAGTCAACCGGGACAGGGAGTCGGGCTTCAGTACTTC.

The gene calls are TRBV20-1 and TRBJ2-7; D possibly corresponds to TRBD2 (6 bases). The CDR3 spans 11 residues. The germline V gene encodes CDR1 DFQATT and CDR2 SNEGSKA (reference sequence). The CDR3 nucleotides read TGCAGGTTCGGGGGTGCCTACGAGCAGTACTTC. Translating gives CRFGGAYEQYF.

This clone appeared a few times. J is TRBJ1-1 and V is TRBV29-1; D remains ambiguous. Per the germline V gene, CDR1 is SQVTM and CDR2 is ANQGSEA. There are 13 residues in the CDR3. Deletions cut 6 bases from V and 0 bases from J, with 11 bases between. CDR3 sequence: CSVHGRLNTEAFF. The CDR3 DNA follows: TGCAGCGTGCACGGCAGGCTGAACACTGAAGCTTTCTTT. The full variable domain, completed using reference TRBV29-1 and TRBJ1-1, is SAVISQKPSRDICQRGTSLTIQCQVDSQVTMMFWYRQQPGQSLTLIATANQGSEATYESGFVIDKFPISRPNLTFSTLTVSNMSPEDSSIYLCSVHGRLNTEAFFGQGTRLTVV.

The chain is built from TRBV15 and TRBJ1-5; 8 bases line up with TRBD1. Germline V gene data show CDR1 as LNHNV and CDR2 as YYDKDF (reference sequence). V trimming: 3 bases; J trimming: 7 bases; junction bases outside the gene matches: 8. CDR3 length: 15 amino acids. The CDR3 is CATSRGRQGRQPQHF. The DNA for the CDR3 is TGTGCCACCAGCAGGGGGCGACAGGGGAGGCAGCCCCAGCATTTT.

With regard to this clone: The sample contains more than one DNA sequence encoding this CDR3. This sequence joins TRBV7-9 and TRBJ2-3; maybe TRBD2 (5 bases). Per the germline V gene, CDR1 is SEHNR and CDR2 is FQNEAQ (reference sequence). CDR3 length equals 13 residues. V was cut by 1 base and J by 3 bases, with 5 bases left in between. Here the CDR3 DNA reads TGTGCCAGCAGCTTAGGAGGGACAGATACGCAGTATTTT. Amino acid sequence: CASSLGGTDTQYF.

The chain employs TRBV9 and TRBJ2-3; a weak D match, TRBD1 (6 bases). Per germline, CDR1 SGDLS and CDR2 YYNGEE. The CDR3 has 14 residues. Trimming cost V 2 bases and J 2 bases, with 9 bases left between them. The CDR3 is CASSVGQPTDTQYF. In nucleotides, the CDR3 is TGTGCCAGCAGCGTCGGACAGCCCACAGATACGCAGTATTTT. Filled out from reference TRBV9 and TRBJ2-3, the complete variable domain reads DSGVTQTPKHLITATGQRVTLRCSPRSGDLSVYWYQQSLDQGLQFLIQYYNGEERAKGNILERFSAQQFPDLHSELNLSSLELGDSALYFCASSVGQPTDTQYFGPGTRLTVL.

This sequence joins TRBV25-1 and TRBJ1-1, with D unresolved. The CDR3 is made up of 15 amino acids. Germline CDR1 MGHDK, CDR2 SYGVNS. V lost 2 bases and J 7 bases, leaving 17 bases between the germline ends. DNA of the CDR3: TGTGCCAGCAGTGAAATTCCTGGGTATTGGGATGAAGCTTTCTTT. It encodes CASSEIPGYWDEAFF.

The V and J genes are TRBV7-2 and TRBJ2-7; TRBD1 matches at 7 bases. Germline CDR1 is SGHTA and CDR2 is FQGNSA. Unmatched junction bases numbered 6, after V lost 5 bases and J lost 2 bases. The CDR3 totals 14 residues. The CDR3 DNA reads TGTGCCAGCAGCCCTGACAGGGCCGCCTACGAGCAGTACTTC. This codes for CASSPDRAAYEQYF.